The sequence of this T cell receptor beta chain was determined in a study of T cell responses to AZD1222 COVID-19 vaccine. About the research overall: Timing groups of about 4 and about 12 weeks for second doses were pooled.

Sequenced by immunoSEQ multiplex PCR; TCRdb stores in-frame clones only, minus some. This sample has over 100,000 clones, with 75% to 90% found just once. The CDR3 is 14 amino acids. Germline assignment: CDR1 LGHNA and CDR2 YNFKEQ. V lost 4 bases and J lost 5, with 15 bases in between. This TCR came from an adult in good health. This chain uses TRBV4-2 with TRBJ2-7; a weak D match, TRBD1 (6 bases). The sample in question was peripheral blood, obtained on day 0 of AZD1222 vaccination. DNA for the CDR3: TGTGCCAGCAGCCCTACCGGGACAAAGGACGAGCAGTACTTC. This translates into CASSPTGTKDEQYF.